The clone carrying this T cell receptor beta chain has only a few counts. This specimen comes from a study of patients and donors after allogeneic stem cell transplantation. TCRdb analysed the RT-PCR reads with MiXCR anew, one entry per CDR3 protein. The repertoire holds about 960,000 distinct CDR3 sequences, with 15% to 20% as singletons. With 2 bases clipped from V and 2 bases from J, the junction kept 7 bases outside the gene matches. Germline V gene data show CDR1 as LGHNA and CDR2 as YNFKEQ. CDR3 size: 17 residues. Sequenced sample: blood, either unsorted or a sorted T cell fraction (not recorded which). This chain uses TRBV4-2 with TRBJ2-1; 9 positions match TRBD2. This receptor was obtained from a human donor who was either an allogeneic HSCT recipient or a stem cell or donor lymphocyte infusion donor (not recorded which). It is not recorded whose cells these are; they may come from a transplant donor. This CDR3 reads CASSQPQIAGAYNEQFF. The CDR3 region has the DNA TGTGCCAGCAGCCAACCCCAGATAGCGGGAGCCTACAATGAGCAGTTCTTC.